Listed below are T cell receptor beta chains from one sample, sequenced in a study of shared clonotypes between healthy human individuals. Profiling relied on immunoSEQ multiplex PCR, and the TCRdb table lists in-frame clones only, not all of them. The sample lists about 490,000 clones; less than 80% were seen once. Material: PBMCs. Every receptor here comes from a woman in her 40s in good health. Some clones in this sample may be carry-over from other donors' samples. Both conserved end residues are part of each CDR3. A D gene is named only where the DNA matches it firmly. Clone size is not always given. Where it is, it says once, few, many or a class for expanded clones.

V gene,J gene,CDR3 length,D gene,clone size,CDR3 protein,CDR3 DNA
TRBV19,TRBJ2-2,17,TRBD2,-,CASSALAGGPQTGELFF,TGTGCCAGTAGTGCACTAGCGGGAGGGCCTCAGACCGGGGAGCTGTTTTTT
TRBV28,TRBJ1-4,13,-,-,CASSFGGREKLFF,TGTGCCAGCAGTTTCGGGGGTAGGGAAAAACTGTTTTTT
TRBV7-9,TRBJ1-3,18,-,-,CASSKSRGMAVSGNTIYF,TGTGCCAGCAGCAAAAGTAGGGGCATGGCAGTCTCTGGAAACACCATATATTTT
TRBV28,TRBJ1-5,15,TRBD1,once,CASSRTGASNQPQHF,TGTGCCAGCAGTCGGACAGGGGCCAGCAATCAGCCCCAGCATTTT
TRBV9,TRBJ2-7,12,-,-,CASSKNGLEQYF,TGTGCCAGCAGCAAGAACGGACTCGAGCAGTACTTC
TRBV15,TRBJ2-7,13,-,many,CATSRDATYEQYF,TGTGCCACCAGCAGAGACGCTACCTACGAGCAGTACTTC
TRBV28,TRBJ2-2,15,TRBD1,-,CASSPRTGGAGELFF,TGTGCCAGCAGCCCCCGGACAGGGGGAGCCGGGGAGCTGTTTTTT
TRBV25-1,TRBJ2-3,16,TRBD2,-,CASSPRTSGSTDTQYF,TGTGCCAGCTCCCCTAGGACTAGCGGGAGTACAGATACGCAGTATTTT
TRBV2,TRBJ2-2,14,TRBD1,-,CASRTGANTGELFF,TGTGCCAGTCGGACAGGGGCGAACACCGGGGAGCTGTTTTTT
TRBV25-1,TRBJ2-7,15,-,-,CASSESGDLSYEQYF,TGTGCCAGCAGTGAATCAGGGGACCTCTCCTACGAGCAGTACTTC
TRBV29-1,TRBJ2-5,13,TRBD2,-,CSHPGSGFETQYF,TGCAGTCACCCGGGTAGCGGGTTCGAGACCCAGTACTTC
TRBV10-2,TRBJ2-3,17,TRBD2,-,CASSGSGTSGRGDTQYF,TGCGCCAGCAGTGGTTCCGGGACTAGCGGGAGGGGAGATACGCAGTATTTT
TRBV9,TRBJ2-3,14,-,-,CASSVGSGTDTQYF,TGTGCCAGCAGCGTAGGCTCAGGCACAGATACGCAGTATTTT
TRBV30,TRBJ2-3,14,-,-,CAWSPKRGTDTQYF,TGTGCCTGGAGTCCTAAGCGGGGCACAGATACGCAGTATTTT
TRBV30,TRBJ2-3,14,TRBD2,few,CAWTSGTRTGTQYF,TGTGCCTGGACTAGCGGGACGCGCACAGGTACGCAGTATTTT
TRBV7-9,TRBJ2-7,13,-,-,CASSMTERLEQYF,TGTGCCAGCAGCATGACAGAACGTTTGGAGCAGTACTTC
TRBV27,TRBJ1-5,13,TRBD1,few,CASSGTGGQPQHF,TGTGCCAGCAGTGGGACAGGGGGTCAGCCCCAGCATTTT
TRBV28,TRBJ2-2,16,TRBD2,-,CASSSGLAEGGGELFF,TGTGCCAGCAGTTCCGGACTAGCGGAGGGGGGCGGGGAGCTGTTTTTT
TRBV19,TRBJ1-2,15,-,-,CASSIPRQRKEGYTF,TGTGCCAGTAGTATCCCCCGACAGAGGAAGGAGGGCTACACCTTC
TRBV29-1,TRBJ1-1,13,TRBD1,-,CSTAGQMNTEAFF,TGCAGCACCGCGGGACAGATGAACACTGAAGCTTTCTTT